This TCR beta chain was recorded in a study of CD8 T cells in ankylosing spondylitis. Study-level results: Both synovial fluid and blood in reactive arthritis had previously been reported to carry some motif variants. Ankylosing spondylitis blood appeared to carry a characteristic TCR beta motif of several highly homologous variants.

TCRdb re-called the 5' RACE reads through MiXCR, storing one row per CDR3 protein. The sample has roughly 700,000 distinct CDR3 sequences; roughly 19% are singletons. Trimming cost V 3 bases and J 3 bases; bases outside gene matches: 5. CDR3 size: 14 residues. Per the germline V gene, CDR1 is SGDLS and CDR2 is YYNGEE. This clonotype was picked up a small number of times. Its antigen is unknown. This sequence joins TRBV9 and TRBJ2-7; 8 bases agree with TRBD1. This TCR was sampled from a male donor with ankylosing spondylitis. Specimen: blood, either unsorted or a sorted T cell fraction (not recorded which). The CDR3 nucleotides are TGTGCCAGCAGCGAGACAGGGGAGGACTACGAGCAGTACTTC. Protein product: CASSETGEDYEQYF.